This TCR beta chain was captured by sequencing in a study of identical twins. This CDR3 spans 11 amino acids. The germline V gene encodes CDR1 LGHDT and CDR2 YNNKEL (reference sequence). Trimming took off 3 bases at V and 6 bases at J, with 3 bases between the two ends. It was template switching that added a universal primer site, and there were unique molecular identifiers on the cDNA. TCRdb re-derived calls from the 5' RACE reads in MiXCR, one entry per CDR3 protein. This sample yields hundreds of thousands of distinct CDR3 sequences, of which approximately 25% are seen a single time; around 3% belongs to the top ten. These data also formed part of another study, on T cells expressing NK-cell markers. This second study notes: In a handful of donors, these clonotypes also led the CD3+CD56-NKG2C+ fraction. Whether the expanded NKG2C+ T cell clones recognized HCMV remained unclear.

The clonotype was recovered from a woman aged 18-29 years in good health. The sequencing sample was made of CD4+ T cells sorted from blood. The chain is built from TRBV3-1 and TRBJ2-1; D is undetermined. The CDR3 bases are TGTGCCAGCAGCCAGCTCAATGAGCAGTTCTTC. It specifies CASSQLNEQFF.